These 27 T cell receptor beta chains were all obtained from the same sample, sequenced in a study of cytomegalovirus exposure and HLA in healthy donors. Assay: immunoSEQ multiplex PCR; the TCRdb copy retains only in-frame clones and omits some. The sample has over 250,000 clones, around 85% seen once. The sample comprised PBMCs. The receptors shown here come from a woman aged 18-29 years in good health and CMV-seronegative.

The CDR3 sequence: CASSPLSGVTNYGYTF. The CDR3 DNA is TGTGCCAGCTCACCACTTTCGGGGGTCACTAACTATGGCTACACCTTC. This rearrangement joins TRBV18 to TRBJ1-2; the D gene is possibly TRBD1 (5 bases). In germline, CDR1 is KGHSH, CDR2 LQKENI. Trimming removed 1 base at V and 0 bases at J, with 12 bases between. The CDR3 totals 16 residues. The full variable domain, in which reference TRBV18 and TRBJ1-2 provide the parts outside the CDR3, is NAGVMQNPRHLVRRRGQEARLRCSPMKGHSHVYWYRQLPEEGLKFMVYLQKENIIDESGMPKERFSAEFPKEGPSILRIQQVVRGDSAAYFCASSPLSGVTNYGYTFGSGTRLTVV.

The chain combines TRBV7-2 with TRBJ2-7; TRBD1 is a possible D gene (5 bases). CDR1 SGHTA and CDR2 FQGNSA come from the germline V gene. V gave up 1 base and J gave up 2 bases, with 15 bases separating them. CDR3 length: 16 residues. The DNA of the CDR3 is TGTGCCAGCAGCTTAGGTTCCGGCAGGGCAGCCTACGAGCAGTACTTC. Its translation is CASSLGSGRAAYEQYF.

This chain connects TRBV7-2 to TRBJ2-3, with 9 bases that match TRBD2. The CDR3 contains 15 residues. V gave up 5 bases and J gave up 0 bases; unmatched junction bases: 3. From germline, CDR1 is SGHTA and CDR2 FQGNSA. DNA for the CDR3: TGTGCCAGCAGCCCGCTAGCGGGGAGCACAGATACGCAGTATTTT. Amino acids: CASSPLAGSTDTQYF.

This rearrangement joins TRBV19 to TRBJ2-1, with unresolved D. This CDR3 region has 13 residues. Germline-derived CDR1 and CDR2 are LNHDA and SQIVND (reference sequence). V was clipped by 3 bases and J by 10 bases, with 13 bases between them. The CDR3 bases are TGTGCCAGTAGTATCGTTATCTTAGAGGAGCAGTTCTTC. This gives the protein CASSIVILEEQFF.

V and J are TRBV27 and TRBJ2-3; a weak D match, TRBD2 (7 bases). CDR1 is MNHEY, CDR2 SMNVEV, per germline (reference sequence). With 8 bases removed from V and 0 bases from J, the gap between germline ends came to 12 bases. CDR3 length equals 14 residues. DNA of the CDR3: TGTGCCAGCCTGGGGGGGCCTAGCACAGATACGCAGTATTTT. Translating it yields CASLGGPSTDTQYF.

This CDR3 is CAWSVDSSSGNTIYF. CDR3 coding DNA: TGTGCCTGGAGTGTAGACAGCTCTTCTGGAAACACCATATATTTT. This chain connects TRBV30 to TRBJ1-3, with TRBD1 as a possible D gene (5 bases). Trimming pared 0 bases from V and 1 base from J, leaving 10 bases between. Germline CDR1 is GTSNPN and CDR2 is SVGIG (reference sequence). The CDR3 runs to 15 residues.

The V gene is TRBV29-1, the J gene TRBJ1-1, with D unclear. V lost 4 bases and J lost 1, with 10 bases in between. Germline loops: CDR1 SQVTM, CDR2 ANQGSEA. The CDR3 has 13 amino acids. CDR3 sequence reads: CSVVPLSNTEAFF. As DNA, the CDR3 is TGCAGCGTTGTCCCCCTTTCGAACACTGAAGCTTTCTTT.

The rearrangement uses TRBV27 and TRBJ2-7, with TRBD2 matching 9 bases. The V and J ends lost 3 bases and 7 bases, in that order; junction bases with no gene match: 7. This CDR3 has 14 residues. Germline-derived CDR1 and CDR2 are MNHEY and SMNVEV (reference sequence). As DNA, the CDR3 is TGTGCCAGCAGTTTGTTAGCGGGAGTTTTAGAGCAGTACTTC. Residues: CASSLLAGVLEQYF.

The chain combines TRBV25-1 with TRBJ2-5; D is possibly TRBD2 (6 bases). Germline CDR1 MGHDK, CDR2 SYGVNS. Between the trimmed V and J ends, which lost 3 bases and 2 bases, there was a span of 10 bases. This CDR3 is 14 amino acids long. CDR3 nucleotides: TGTGCCAGCAGTGAGGGAGGATGGCAAGAGACCCAGTACTTC. It codes for CASSEGGWQETQYF.

This clone appeared a single time. The chain recombines TRBV10-1 with TRBJ2-7; TRBD2 might be the D (5 bases). The germline gives CDR1 WNHNN, CDR2 SYGVQD (reference sequence). V was clipped by 5 bases and J by 0 bases, with 8 bases between them. The CDR3 totals 13 residues. As DNA, the CDR3 is TGCGCCAGCAGTCCCGGGGTCTCCTACGAGCAGTACTTC. Translating it yields CASSPGVSYEQYF.

This clone was seen once. The CDR3 region has the DNA TGTGCCAGCTCTCCAAAACAAGCAGTGAGGGCCGAAGCTTTCTTT. Encoded protein: CASSPKQAVRAEAFF. The genes are TRBV18 and TRBJ1-1, with no clear D. CDR1 is KGHSH and CDR2 is LQKENI in the germline V gene. The CDR3 extends over 15 amino acids. V lost 6 bases to trimming and J lost 8 bases, with 22 bases between them.

The CDR3, as DNA: TGTGCCAGCAGTTACAGCTTTTTCCAGTTCTTC. Translated: CASSYSFFQFF. This rearrangement joins TRBV6-6 to TRBJ2-1; the D is unclear. Looked up from germline, CDR1 is MNHNY and CDR2 is SVGAGI (reference sequence). V was cut by 2 bases and J by 13 bases, with 9 bases left in between. CDR3 length equals 11 residues.

This chain uses TRBV5-1 with TRBJ1-1; 8 bases align to TRBD1. The CDR3 covers 15 residues. The germline gives CDR1 SGHRS, CDR2 YFSETQ. V trimming: 2 bases; J trimming: 4 bases; junction bases outside the gene matches: 7. The CDR3 reads CASSLQGVARTEAFF. The CDR3 DNA reads as TGCGCCAGCAGCTTACAGGGGGTGGCTCGCACTGAAGCTTTCTTT.

The chain carries TRBV27 and TRBJ1-1, with 7 bases that match TRBD1. Per the germline V gene, CDR1 is MNHEY and CDR2 is SMNVEV (reference sequence). The junction had 16 bases not matched to a gene; V was cut back by 7 bases and J by 2 bases. CDR3 length: 17 residues. DNA for the CDR3: TGTGCCAGCAACAGTACAGGGGCGGGAGGATCTAACACTGAAGCTTTCTTT. Translating gives CASNSTGAGGSNTEAFF.

The CDR3 coding sequence is TGTGCCAGCAGCCCTTTGGGGGGACTTCGCACAGATACGCAGTATTTT. Translating it yields CASSPLGGLRTDTQYF. The V and J genes are TRBV7-3 and TRBJ2-3; TRBD2 might be the D (6 bases). CDR3 length: 16 residues. Germline CDR1 and CDR2: SGHTA and FQGTGA. V was trimmed by 5 bases and J by 1 base, leaving 16 bases between them. The full variable domain, its missing parts supplied by reference TRBV7-3 and TRBJ2-3, is GAGVSQTPSNKVTEKGKYVELRCDPISGHTALYWYRQSLGQGPEFLIYFQGTGAADDSGLPNDRFFAVRPEGSVSTLKIQRTERGDSAVYLCASSPLGGLRTDTQYFGPGTRLTVL.

The chain employs TRBV28 and TRBJ1-1; D possibly corresponds to TRBD1 (5 bases). The CDR3 totals 15 residues. Germline lookup yields CDR1 MDHEN and CDR2 SYDVKM. Trimming took off 6 bases at V and 1 base at J, with 15 bases between the two ends. CDR3 in amino acids: CASSSGSQGNTEAFF. DNA of the CDR3: TGTGCCAGCAGCTCTGGGTCTCAGGGGAACACTGAAGCTTTCTTT.

The chain joins TRBV28 to TRBJ2-5; 10 bases line up with TRBD1. The V and J ends lost 1 base and 6 bases, in that order; junction bases with no gene match: 5. CDR3 length: 15 residues. Germline V lookup: CDR1 MDHEN, CDR2 SYDVKM. Here the CDR3 reads CASSLSTGGVQTQYF. The CDR3 bases are TGTGCCAGCAGTTTATCGACAGGGGGCGTACAGACCCAGTACTTC.

J is TRBJ2-1 and V is TRBV27; 9 bases line up with TRBD2. V dropped 3 bases and J dropped 3; count of bases not matched to a gene: 6. Germline values: CDR1 MNHEY, CDR2 SMNVEV (reference sequence). There are 16 residues in the CDR3. CDR3 amino acids: CASSLGGGGLYNEQFF. The CDR3 nucleotides read TGTGCCAGCAGTTTGGGCGGGGGGGGACTCTACAATGAGCAGTTCTTC.

CDR3 nucleotide sequence: TGTGCCAGCAGCTTAGCGCCGAGTAATGGAAACACCATATATTTT. Protein product: CASSLAPSNGNTIYF. J is TRBJ1-3 and V is TRBV7-2, with D unclear. The germline V and J ends were trimmed by 0 bases and 3 bases, with 9 bases remaining between them. CDR3 length equals 15 residues. Germline V lookup: CDR1 SGHTA, CDR2 FQGNSA.

In this sample, this clone turned up once. The chain recombines TRBV7-2 with TRBJ2-1; unclear D gene. The length of the CDR3 is 14 residues. Germline CDR1 reads SGHTA; CDR2 reads FQGNSA. Trimming pared 1 base from V and 9 bases from J, leaving 13 bases between. The CDR3 here is CASSLGNSFGEQFF. CDR3 DNA: TGTGCCAGCAGCTTAGGCAATAGTTTCGGTGAGCAGTTCTTC.

The chain employs TRBV7-8 and TRBJ1-1; 9 bases are shared with TRBD1. CDR3 size: 13 residues. The germline V gene has CDR1 SGHVS and CDR2 FQNEAQ. After removal of 3 bases from V and 4 bases from J, the junction contained 0 bases not matched to a gene. The CDR3 DNA reads as TGTGCCAGCAGCTTGGACAGGGGCACTGAAGCTTTCTTT. Its translation is CASSLDRGTEAFF.

V is TRBV6-5 and J is TRBJ2-3, with a possible D match to TRBD1 (5 bases). CDR1 is MNHEY, CDR2 SVGAGI, per germline. Trimming took off 7 bases at V and 1 base at J, with 12 bases between the two ends. This CDR3 contains 14 residues. This chain's CDR3 is CASTPREGTDTQYF. As DNA, the CDR3 is TGTGCCAGCACCCCCAGGGAAGGCACAGATACGCAGTATTTT.

The chain joins TRBV7-9 to TRBJ2-1; TRBD2 matches 8 bases. Germline CDR1 reads SEHNR; CDR2 reads FQNEAQ (reference sequence). The CDR3 runs to 15 residues. V was clipped by 0 bases and J by 5 bases; unmatched bases: 3. CDR3 sequence reads: CASSLAQGLDNEQFF. The DNA for the CDR3 is TGTGCCAGCAGCTTAGCGCAGGGACTAGACAATGAGCAGTTCTTC. Complete variable domain (other parts from reference TRBV7-9 and TRBJ2-1): DTGVSQNPRHKITKRGQNVTFRCDPISEHNRLYWYRQTLGQGPEFLTYFQNEAQLEKSRLLSDRFSAERPKGSFSTLEIQRTEQGDSAMYLCASSLAQGLDNEQFFGPGTRLTVL.

This clone was seen a single time. The genes are TRBV4-3 and TRBJ1-2; 8 positions match TRBD1. Germline CDR1 reads LGHNA; CDR2 reads YSLEER. The CDR3 extends over 15 amino acids. With 2 bases clipped from V and 3 bases from J, the junction kept 5 bases outside the gene matches. The CDR3 DNA is TGCGCCAGCAGCCAACTCCAGGGGGCGGACTATGGCTACACCTTC. It specifies CASSQLQGADYGYTF.

This chain joins TRBV5-6 and TRBJ1-1; 11 nucleotides agree with TRBD1. CDR1 and CDR2 from the germline V gene are SGHDT and YYEEEE. Trimming at V came to 3 bases and at J to 1 base, leaving 5 bases not matched to a gene. The CDR3 spans 16 residues. CDR3 amino acids: CASSSWTGGRNTEAFF. The CDR3 DNA is TGTGCCAGCAGCTCCTGGACAGGGGGCAGGAACACTGAAGCTTTCTTT.

The chain employs TRBV6-5 and TRBJ2-7; D is possibly TRBD1 (8 bases). V was trimmed by 6 bases and J by 3 bases, leaving 12 bases between them. This CDR3 comprises 13 residues. Germline loops: CDR1 MNHEY, CDR2 SVGAGI. The CDR3 spells CASRTGGDYEQYF. As DNA, the CDR3 is TGTGCCAGCAGAACAGGGGGGGACTACGAGCAGTACTTC.

The chain carries TRBV6-5 and TRBJ1-2; TRBD1 aligns across 8 bases. This CDR3 region has 15 residues. Germline CDR1 and CDR2: MNHEY and SVGAGI. Trimming took 0 bases from V and 6 from J; bases not matched to a gene: 6. The CDR3: CASSYSLRGRDGYTF. CDR3 DNA: TGTGCCAGCAGTTACTCACTCAGGGGGCGCGATGGCTACACCTTC.